This entry features one TCR beta chain sequence. Its antigen is unknown. The data belong to a study of T cells expressing NK-cell markers. On the study more broadly: HCMV seropositivity marked most of the eight sequenced donors; one was seronegative.

Each CDR3 protein gets one entry in TCRdb, which reprocessed the 5' RACE reads and gives no DNA. Found here are approximately 440,000 distinct CDR3 sequences; the top ten clones hold more than 1.4%. Study conclusions and caveats: A handful of donors showed these clonotypes also leading the CD3+CD56-NKG2C+ fraction.

This CDR3 has 12 residues. This clonotype was sampled from a woman aged 45-59 years in good health. The sequenced sample was blood T cells: a sorted CD56 or NKG2C T cell subset, CD4+ or CD8+ T cells, or bulk PBMC T cells (not recorded which). V is TRBV12-3 or TRBV12-4 and J is TRBJ1-2. This CDR3 reads CASSLVGYGYTF.